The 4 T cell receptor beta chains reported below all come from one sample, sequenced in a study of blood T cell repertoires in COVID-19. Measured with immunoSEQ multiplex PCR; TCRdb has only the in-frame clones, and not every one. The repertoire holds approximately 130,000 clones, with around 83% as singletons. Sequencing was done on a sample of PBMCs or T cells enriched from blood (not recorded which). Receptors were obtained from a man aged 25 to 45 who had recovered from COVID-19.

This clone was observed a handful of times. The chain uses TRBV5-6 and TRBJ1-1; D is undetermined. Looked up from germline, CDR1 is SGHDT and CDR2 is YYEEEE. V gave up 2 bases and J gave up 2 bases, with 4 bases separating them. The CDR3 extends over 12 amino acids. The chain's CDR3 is CASSFTNTEAFF. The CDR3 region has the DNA TGTGCCAGCAGCTTTACTAACACTGAAGCTTTCTTT.

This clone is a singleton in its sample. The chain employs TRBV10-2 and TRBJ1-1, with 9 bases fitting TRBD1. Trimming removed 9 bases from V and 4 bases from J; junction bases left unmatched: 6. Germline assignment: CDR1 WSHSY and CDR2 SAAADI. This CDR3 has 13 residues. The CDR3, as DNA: TGCGCCAGTGGGGGACAGGGTGGCACTGAAGCTTTCTTT. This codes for CASGGQGGTEAFF.

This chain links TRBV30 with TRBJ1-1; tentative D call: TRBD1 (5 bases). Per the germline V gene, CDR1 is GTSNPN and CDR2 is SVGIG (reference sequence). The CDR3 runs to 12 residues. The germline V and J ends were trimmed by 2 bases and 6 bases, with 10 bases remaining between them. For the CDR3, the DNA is TGTGCCTGGAGTTTACGGGGGTCTGAAGCTTTCTTT. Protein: CAWSLRGSEAFF.

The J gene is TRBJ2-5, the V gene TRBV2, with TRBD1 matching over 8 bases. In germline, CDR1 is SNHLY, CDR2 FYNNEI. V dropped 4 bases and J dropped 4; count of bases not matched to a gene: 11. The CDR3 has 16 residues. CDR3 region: CASSVTGQGRIETQYF. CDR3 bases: TGTGCCAGCAGTGTAACCGGACAGGGTCGAATAGAGACCCAGTACTTC. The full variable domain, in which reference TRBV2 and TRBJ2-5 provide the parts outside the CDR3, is EPEVTQTPSHQVTQMGQEVILRCVPISNHLYFYWYRQILGQKVEFLVSFYNNEISEKSEIFDDQFSVERPDGSNFTLKIRSTKLEDSAMYFCASSVTGQGRIETQYFGPGTRLLVL.